Below, 26 T cell receptor beta chains from the same sample are listed, as sequenced in a study of blood T cells in healthy people across ages. Using a J-beta primer mix together with a sample-barcoded 5' primer, a second PCR was run for about 7 to 12 cycles. A single record per CDR3 protein comes from TCRdb applying MiXCR to the 5' RACE reads. Of 870,000 or so distinct CDR3 sequences in the sample, about 28% were seen once. What was sequenced was blood. These receptors were taken from a woman older than 75 in good health.

This clonotype came up many times. The genes are TRBV5-1 and TRBJ2-1; 10 bases are a match to TRBD1. The CDR3 is 15 residues long. The trim removed 1 base at V and 7 bases at J, leaving 5 bases unmatched. CDR1 SGHRS and CDR2 YFSETQ come from the germline V gene. DNA of the CDR3: TGCGCCAGCAGCTTGTTAGGGACAGGGGAGAATGAGCAGTTCTTC. Its translation: CASSLLGTGENEQFF.

V is TRBV24-1 and J is TRBJ2-3, with 11 bases fitting TRBD2. With 6 bases clipped from V and 4 bases from J, the junction kept 5 bases outside the gene matches. The CDR3 runs to 15 residues. From germline, CDR1 is KGHDR and CDR2 SFDVKD. CDR3 coding DNA: TGTGCCACCAGTCCAACTAGCGGGAGTCCAGATACGCAGTATTTT. This translates into CATSPTSGSPDTQYF.

CDR3 loop: CASRDGTVSNQPQHF. The CDR3 DNA reads as TGTGCCAGCAGGGACGGGACCGTTTCCAATCAGCCCCAGCATTTT. V and J are TRBV6-2 or TRBV6-3 and TRBJ1-5; a possible D gene is TRBD1 (5 bases). V was trimmed by 6 bases and J by 3 bases, leaving 15 bases between them. Germline CDR1 is MNHEY and CDR2 is SVGEGT. This CDR3 has 15 amino acids.

The sample holds many counts of this clonotype. The chain carries TRBV7-2 and TRBJ2-5, with 14 nucleotides matching TRBD2. V lost 2 bases, J lost 2 bases, and 7 bases stayed unmatched. Per germline, CDR1 SGHTA and CDR2 FQGNSA. The CDR3 totals 18 residues. CDR3 loop: CASSLRTSGGTGQETQYF. The CDR3 DNA is TGTGCCAGCAGCTTAAGGACTAGCGGGGGGACTGGACAAGAGACCCAGTACTTC.

In this sample, this clonotype turned up many times. This chain links TRBV19 with TRBJ2-1; D not resolved. The CDR3 loop spans 15 amino acids. V gave up 1 base and J gave up 5 bases, with 12 bases separating them. From germline, CDR1 is LNHDA and CDR2 SQIVND (reference sequence). DNA of the CDR3: TGTGCCAGTAGTATAGCCCAGAGTGGGCACAATGAGCAGTTCTTC. Its protein is CASSIAQSGHNEQFF.

On this clonotype: A much larger clone sits a single nucleotide away, making a read error possible. This chain uses TRBV7-2 with TRBJ2-7; 10 nucleotides agree with TRBD1. CDR3 length: 15 residues. The J segment lost 7 bases and the V segment lost 1 base, leaving 7 bases of the junction unmatched. Germline V gives CDR1 SGHTA, CDR2 FQGNSA. The CDR3 loop reads CASSLGGTGAREQYF. The DNA of the CDR3 is TGTGCCAGCAGCTTAGGCGGGACAGGGGCGAGGGAGCAGTACTTC. Filled out from reference TRBV7-2 and TRBJ2-7, the complete variable domain reads GAGVSQSPSNKVTEKGKDVELRCDPISGHTALYWYRQSLGQGLEFLIYFQGNSAPDKSGLPSDRFSAERTGGSVSTLTIQRTQQEDSAVYLCASSLGGTGAREQYFGPGTRLTVT.

This clonotype was seen only a few times. The genes are TRBV2 and TRBJ1-1; no clear D gene. Trimming pared 4 bases from V and 1 base from J, leaving 7 bases between. Germline V gene lookup returns CDR1 SNHLY and CDR2 FYNNEI. This CDR3 is built from 13 residues. CDR3 sequence reads: CASSAQTNTEAFF. CDR3 DNA sequence: TGTGCCAGCAGTGCACAAACGAACACTGAAGCTTTCTTT.

V gene TRBV6-2 or TRBV6-3 combines with J gene TRBJ1-5; D might be TRBD1 (5 bases). Between the trimmed V and J ends, which lost 8 bases and 0 bases, there was a span of 11 bases. From germline, CDR1 is MNHEY and CDR2 SVGEGT. The CDR3 runs 14 residues. CDR3 nucleotides: TGTGCCAGCGGTAGACAGCCTAGCAATCAGCCCCAGCATTTT. It yields the protein CASGRQPSNQPQHF.

Many counts were recorded for this clonotype. The V call is TRBV7-9, the J call TRBJ2-1, with D perhaps assigned TRBD1 or TRBD2 (5 bases each). Germline assignment: CDR1 SEHNR and CDR2 FQNEAQ (reference sequence). The CDR3 runs 13 residues. V gave up 5 bases and J gave up 9 bases, with 14 bases separating them. CDR3 sequence reads: CASSPREGAEQFF. CDR3 nucleotides: TGTGCCAGCAGCCCCCGGGAAGGGGCTGAGCAGTTCTTC.

As for this clonotype: The conserved closing phenylalanine or tryptophan is absent in this CDR3, likely reflecting a read error. The genes are TRBV24-1 and TRBJ2-2; perhaps TRBD1 as D (6 bases). V was cut by 5 bases and J by 2 bases, with 11 bases left in between. The CDR3 is 15 residues long. Germline V lookup: CDR1 KGHDR, CDR2 SFDVKD. CDR3 nucleotides: TGTGCCACCAGTGCCGGGGACATAAACACCGGGGAGCTGTTTTGT. Its translation: CATSAGDINTGELFC.

The J gene is TRBJ2-2, the V gene TRBV13; 10 positions agree with TRBD1. CDR1 PRHDT and CDR2 FYEKMQ come from the germline V gene (reference sequence). J gave up 6 bases and V 5 bases, and 9 bases lay outside the gene matches. CDR3 length: 16 amino acids. CDR3 sequence: CASSARTGGFAGELFF. The CDR3 DNA sequence: TGTGCCAGCAGCGCACGGACAGGGGGTTTCGCCGGGGAGCTGTTTTTT.

Regarding this clonotype: One end of the junction varies from germline; a read error may be responsible. V is TRBV20-1 and J is TRBJ1-5; the D gene is possibly TRBD1 (5 bases). Per germline, CDR1 DFQATT and CDR2 SNEGSKA (reference sequence). The CDR3 loop spans 16 amino acids. The CDR3 DNA reads TGCAATGCTGTGTCGGATGGGGCATTGGGGTATCAGCCCCAGCATTTT. This encodes CNAVSDGALGYQPQHF.

This clonotype was seen only a few times. The genes are TRBV24-1 and TRBJ1-5; 7 bases are a match to TRBD1. J gave up 4 bases and V 4 bases, and 3 bases lay outside the gene matches. CDR1 KGHDR and CDR2 SFDVKD come from the germline V gene. The CDR3 contains 14 residues. The CDR3 loop is CATSENRGNQPQHF. The CDR3 DNA reads as TGTGCCACCAGTGAGAACAGGGGAAATCAGCCCCAGCATTTT.

This clonotype was observed at least ten times. V gene TRBV7-9 combines with J gene TRBJ1-6; the D is unclear. The germline V gene has CDR1 SEHNR and CDR2 FQNEAQ (reference sequence). The CDR3 has 15 amino acids. V was cut by 1 base and J by 7 bases, with 11 bases left in between. The CDR3 here is CASSLGDAVNSPLHF. CDR3 nucleotide sequence: TGTGCCAGCAGCTTAGGAGACGCGGTGAATTCACCCCTCCACTTT.

A remark on this clonotype: This may be a read error: a much more frequent sequence differs by one nucleotide. V is TRBV3-1 and J is TRBJ2-3, with 15 nucleotides matching TRBD2. The germline V gene encodes CDR1 LGHDT and CDR2 YNNKEL (reference sequence). The V segment lost 4 bases and the J segment 10 bases; nucleotides outside the gene matches: 3. The CDR3 consists of 14 residues. CDR3 in amino acids: CASSRTSGGDAQYF. The CDR3 DNA reads as TGTGCCAGCAGCCGGACTAGCGGGGGGGATGCGCAGTATTTT.

The J gene is TRBJ1-1, the V gene TRBV7-9; 7 bases agree with TRBD1. CDR3 length: 13 amino acids. Trimming cost V 3 bases and J 8 bases; bases outside gene matches: 6. Germline V gene lookup returns CDR1 SEHNR and CDR2 FQNEAQ (reference sequence). The CDR3 coding sequence is TGTGCCAGCAGCTTTGGACAGGAGGAAGAAGCTTTCTTT. It codes for CASSFGQEEEAFF.

Many counts were recorded for this clonotype. V is TRBV20-1 and J is TRBJ2-1; TRBD1 matches 7 bases. V shed 0 bases, J shed 9 bases, and the junction held 8 bases outside the gene matches. This CDR3 has 14 amino acids. Germline CDR1 DFQATT, CDR2 SNEGSKA (reference sequence). The CDR3 DNA sequence: TGCAGTGCTAGAGATCCCAAGGGGGCCGCTGAGCAGTTCTTC. It is translated as CSARDPKGAAEQFF.

This clonotype has a count of ten or more. The chain couples TRBV7-9 to TRBJ1-5; no clear D. CDR1 and CDR2 from the germline V gene are SEHNR and FQNEAQ (reference sequence). The CDR3 spans 14 residues. Trimming took 4 bases from V and 0 from J, leaving 7 bases between them. CDR3 sequence (DNA): TGTGCCAGCAGCTCGGGGTATAGCAATCAGCCCCAGCATTTT. It is translated as CASSSGYSNQPQHF. Full variable domain (outside the CDR3, taken from reference TRBV7-9 and TRBJ1-5): DTGVSQNPRHKITKRGQNVTFRCDPISEHNRLYWYRQTLGQGPEFLTYFQNEAQLEKSRLLSDRFSAERPKGSFSTLEIQRTEQGDSAMYLCASSSGYSNQPQHFGDGTRLSIL.

About this clonotype: At one end the junction does not follow the germline gene, possibly because of a read error. This chain joins TRBV24-1 and TRBJ1-2; 8 nucleotides align to TRBD1. Germline-derived CDR1 and CDR2 are KGHDR and SFDVKD. The CDR3 has 13 amino acids. The CDR3 reads CATCDLGQDGYTF. DNA of the CDR3: TGTGCCACCTGTGACCTGGGACAGGATGGCTACACCTTC.

The sample holds one count of this clonotype. The chain couples TRBV12-3 or TRBV12-4 to TRBJ2-7; TRBD1 aligns across 7 bases. This CDR3 spans 14 amino acids. The J segment lost 6 bases and the V segment lost 3 bases, leaving 8 bases of the junction unmatched. CDR3 coding DNA: TGTGCCAGCAGTTTCGCGACAGGGTGCGGCGAGCAGTACTTC. The encoded protein is CASSFATGCGEQYF.

The rearrangement joins TRBV27 to TRBJ2-1; the match to TRBD2 covers 8 bases. The germline V gene encodes CDR1 MNHEY and CDR2 SMNVEV (reference sequence). The CDR3 totals 15 residues. With 3 bases clipped from V and 8 bases from J, the junction kept 9 bases outside the gene matches. CDR3 DNA: TGTGCCAGCAGTTTGGGGTACGGGGGGGCCGATGAGCAGTTCTTC. Protein product: CASSLGYGGADEQFF.

This clonotype was counted ten times or more. The CDR3: CASSQDKEPVGQKIAKNIQYF. For the CDR3, the DNA is TGCGCCAGCAGCCAAGATAAGGAGCCGGTGGGACAGAAAATAGCCAAAAACATTCAGTACTTC. The rearrangement joins TRBV4-3 to TRBJ2-4; TRBD1 matches at 7 bases. Germline loops: CDR1 LGHNA, CDR2 YSLEER. CDR3 length equals 21 residues. V trimming: 0 bases; J trimming: 0 bases; junction bases outside the gene matches: 17.

The chain is built from TRBV6-5 and TRBJ2-7; D is perhaps TRBD1 (5 bases). V lost 6 bases, J lost 0 bases, and 12 bases lay in between. The CDR3 runs 14 residues. Germline V lookup: CDR1 MNHEY, CDR2 SVGAGI. CDR3 amino acids: CASRPTVSSYEQYF. DNA for the CDR3: TGTGCCAGCAGGCCGACAGTTAGCTCCTACGAGCAGTACTTC.

This clonotype was observed at least ten times. Its ends do not fully match the called genes, so a read error is possible. The chain employs TRBV4-3 and TRBJ1-2, with D hard to call. Germline loops: CDR1 LGHNA, CDR2 YSLEER. The CDR3 is made up of 13 amino acids. CDR3 DNA: TGTGCCAGCAGCCAGGTGGTTAACTATGGCTACACCTTC. Its protein is CASSQVVNYGYTF.

The chain recombines TRBV3-1 with TRBJ2-3; D may be TRBD1 (6 bases). The V end was cut by 4 bases, the J end by 7 bases, with 9 bases between. The CDR3 runs to 12 residues. CDR1 and CDR2 (germline): LGHDT, YNNKEL (reference sequence). The CDR3 sequence is CASSLGTNTQYF. In nucleotides, the CDR3 is TGTGCCAGCAGCCTAGGGACAAATACGCAGTATTTT.

This clonotype was picked up a small number of times. J is TRBJ1-1 and V is TRBV11-3; D not certain. This CDR3 is 12 amino acids long. Germline CDR1 is SGHNT and CDR2 is YENEEA. Trimming left V 8 bases short and J 3 bases short, with 10 bases between. CDR3 DNA: TGTGCCAGCGGTCGGAGTTACACTGAAGCTTTCTTT. It encodes CASGRSYTEAFF.